This TCR beta chain was recovered during a study of blood T cells in healthy people across ages. Study-level points and caveats: PBMCs that were unsorted prevented a conclusive naive versus antigen-experienced comparison. Strong correlation existed between TCR beta diversity and naive T cell percentage. Among long-lived donors, naive CD4+ cells were more numerous and diversity higher than in aged donors.

Then a second PCR, running roughly 7 to 11 cycles, was carried out with a sample-barcoded 5' primer and a J-beta primer mix. Template switching added a 12-random-nucleotide identifier to every cDNA molecule. TCRdb processed the 5' RACE reads anew with MiXCR; each CDR3 protein has one entry. The sample lists some 860,000 distinct CDR3 sequences, just over 55% occurring once. This clonotype appeared a few times. Its cognate antigen is unknown. The specimen was blood. The TCR was taken from a man in his forties or fifties in good health.

This CDR3 reads CASSSPKGAGLYNEQFF. The CDR3 DNA reads as TGTGCCAGCAGCTCTCCCAAGGGAGCGGGGCTCTACAATGAGCAGTTCTTC. The rearrangement links TRBV7-2 to TRBJ2-1, with 7 bases matching TRBD2. Per the germline V gene, CDR1 is SGHTA and CDR2 is FQGNSA. This CDR3 spans 17 amino acids. V shed 4 bases and J 3 bases; nucleotides not matched to a gene: 12.